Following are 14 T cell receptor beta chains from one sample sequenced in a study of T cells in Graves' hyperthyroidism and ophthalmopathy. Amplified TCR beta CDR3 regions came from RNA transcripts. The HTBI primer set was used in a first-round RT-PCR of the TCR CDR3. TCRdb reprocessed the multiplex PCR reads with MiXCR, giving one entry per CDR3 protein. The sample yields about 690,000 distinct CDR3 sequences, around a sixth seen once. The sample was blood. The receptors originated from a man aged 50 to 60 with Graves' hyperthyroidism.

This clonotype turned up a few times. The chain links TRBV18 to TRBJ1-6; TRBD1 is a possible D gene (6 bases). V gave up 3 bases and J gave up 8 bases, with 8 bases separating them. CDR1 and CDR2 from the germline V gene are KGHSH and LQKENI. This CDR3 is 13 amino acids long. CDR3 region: CASSPDSHSPLHF. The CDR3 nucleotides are TGTGCCAGCTCACCGGACAGTCATTCACCCCTCCACTTT.

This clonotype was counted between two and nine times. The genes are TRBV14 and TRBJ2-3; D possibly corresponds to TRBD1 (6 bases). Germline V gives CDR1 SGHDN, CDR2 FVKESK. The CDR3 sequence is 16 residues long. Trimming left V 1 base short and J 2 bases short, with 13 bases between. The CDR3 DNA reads TGTGCCAGCAGCCAAGGACGACAGGTGCTCACAGATACGCAGTATTTT. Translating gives CASSQGRQVLTDTQYF.

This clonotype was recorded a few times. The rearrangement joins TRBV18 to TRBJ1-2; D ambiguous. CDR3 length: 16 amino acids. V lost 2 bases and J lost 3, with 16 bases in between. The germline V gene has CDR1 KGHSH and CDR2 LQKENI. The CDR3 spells CASSPFGGSKDYGYTF. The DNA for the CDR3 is TGTGCCAGCTCACCATTTGGAGGGAGTAAGGACTATGGCTACACCTTC. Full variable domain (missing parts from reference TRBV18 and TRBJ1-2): NAGVMQNPRHLVRRRGQEARLRCSPMKGHSHVYWYRQLPEEGLKFMVYLQKENIIDESGMPKERFSAEFPKEGPSILRIQQVVRGDSAAYFCASSPFGGSKDYGYTFGSGTRLTVV.

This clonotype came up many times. The DNA for the CDR3 is TGTGCCAGCAGTTACTCGATAGGGCCAACTAGCGGGAGCGTCTACGAGCAGTACTTC. Translating it yields CASSYSIGPTSGSVYEQYF. The chain combines TRBV6-2 or TRBV6-3 with TRBJ2-7; 11 bases line up with TRBD2. The CDR3 covers 19 residues. After removal of 0 bases from V and 3 bases from J, the junction contained 13 bases not matched to a gene. Looked up from germline, CDR1 is MNHEY and CDR2 is SVGEGT.

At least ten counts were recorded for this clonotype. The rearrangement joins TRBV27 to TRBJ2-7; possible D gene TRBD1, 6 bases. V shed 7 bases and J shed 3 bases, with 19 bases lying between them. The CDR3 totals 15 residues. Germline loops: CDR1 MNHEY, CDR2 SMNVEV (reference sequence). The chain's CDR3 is CASTTDRLEDYEQYF. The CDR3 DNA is TGTGCCAGCACCACCGACAGGCTAGAGGACTACGAGCAGTACTTC.

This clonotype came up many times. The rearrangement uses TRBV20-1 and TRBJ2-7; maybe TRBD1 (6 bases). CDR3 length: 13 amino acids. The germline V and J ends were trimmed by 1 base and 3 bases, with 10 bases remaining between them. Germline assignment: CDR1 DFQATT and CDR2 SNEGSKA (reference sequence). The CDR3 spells CSARVGGNYEQYF. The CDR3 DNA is TGCAGTGCTAGAGTAGGGGGAAACTACGAGCAGTACTTC.

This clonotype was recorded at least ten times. As DNA, the CDR3 is TGTGCCAGCAGTTTTGGGCGCCTTTCGTACGAGCAGTACTTC. As protein: CASSFGRLSYEQYF. The chain uses TRBV12-3 or TRBV12-4 and TRBJ2-7; D call uncertain. V was clipped by 3 bases and J by 4 bases, with 13 bases between them. This CDR3 contains 14 residues.

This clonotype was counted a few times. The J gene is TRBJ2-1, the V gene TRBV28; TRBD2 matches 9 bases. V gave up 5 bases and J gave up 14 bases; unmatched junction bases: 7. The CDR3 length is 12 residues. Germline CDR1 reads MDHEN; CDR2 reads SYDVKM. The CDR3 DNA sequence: TGTGCCAGCAGTCGGACTAGCGAGAGGAAGTTCTTC. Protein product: CASSRTSERKFF.

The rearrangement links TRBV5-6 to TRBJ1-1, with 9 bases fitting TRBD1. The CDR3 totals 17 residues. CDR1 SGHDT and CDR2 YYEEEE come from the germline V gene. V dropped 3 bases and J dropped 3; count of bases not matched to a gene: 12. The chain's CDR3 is CASSSFGTGWLDTEAFF. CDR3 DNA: TGTGCCAGCAGCTCCTTCGGGACAGGGTGGCTAGACACTGAAGCTTTCTTT.

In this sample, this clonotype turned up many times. The CDR3 region has the DNA TGTGCCAGCAGCCCAAGGAGGATAAGCACAGATACGCAGTATTTT. Protein sequence: CASSPRRISTDTQYF. The chain employs TRBV7-8 and TRBJ2-3, with D maybe TRBD2 (5 bases). The CDR3 loop spans 15 amino acids. Trimming shortened V by 5 bases and J by 0 bases, and 12 bases separated the two germline ends. Germline V CDR1 and CDR2: SGHVS, FQNEAQ. Filled out from reference TRBV7-8 and TRBJ2-3, the complete variable domain reads GAGVSQSPRYKVAKRGQDVALRCDPISGHVSLFWYQQALGQGPEFLTYFQNEAQLDKSGLPSDRFFAERPEGSVSTLKIQRTQQEDSAVYLCASSPRRISTDTQYFGPGTRLTVL.

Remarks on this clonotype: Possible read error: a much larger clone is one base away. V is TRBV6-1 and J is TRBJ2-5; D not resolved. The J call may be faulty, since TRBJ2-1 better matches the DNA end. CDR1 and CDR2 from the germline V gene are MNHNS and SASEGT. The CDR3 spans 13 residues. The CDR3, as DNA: TGTGCCAGCAGTGCCACCCTTCAAGAGACCCAGTTCTTC. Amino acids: CASSATLQETQFF.

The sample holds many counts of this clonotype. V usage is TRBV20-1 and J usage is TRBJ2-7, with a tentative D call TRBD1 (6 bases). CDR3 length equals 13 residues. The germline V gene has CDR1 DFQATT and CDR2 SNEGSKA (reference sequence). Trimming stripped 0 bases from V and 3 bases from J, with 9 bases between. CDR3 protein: CSARDPDSYEQYF. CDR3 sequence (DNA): TGCAGTGCTAGAGATCCGGACAGCTACGAGCAGTACTTC.

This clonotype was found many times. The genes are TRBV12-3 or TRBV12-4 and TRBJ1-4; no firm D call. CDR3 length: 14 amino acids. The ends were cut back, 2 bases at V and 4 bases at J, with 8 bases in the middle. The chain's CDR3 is CASSLPPSNEKLFF. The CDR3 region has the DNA TGTGCCAGCAGTTTACCCCCCAGTAATGAAAAACTGTTTTTT.

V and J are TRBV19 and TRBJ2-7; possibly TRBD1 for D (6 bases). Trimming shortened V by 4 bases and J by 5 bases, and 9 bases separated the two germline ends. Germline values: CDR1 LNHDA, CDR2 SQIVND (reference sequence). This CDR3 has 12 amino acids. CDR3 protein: CASSRGPNEQYF. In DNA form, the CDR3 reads TGTGCCAGTAGTAGGGGGCCCAACGAGCAGTACTTC.